Following are 23 T cell receptor beta chains from one sample sequenced in a study of blood T cell repertoires in COVID-19. Assay: immunoSEQ multiplex PCR; the TCRdb copy retains only in-frame clones and omits some. The table shows under 60,000 clones, with 79% occurring only once. The sample comprised peripheral blood. These receptors all come from a man between 70 and 80 years old with acute or convalescent COVID-19.

V is TRBV2 and J is TRBJ2-7; 10 positions agree with TRBD1. This CDR3 has 14 residues. Per the germline V gene, CDR1 is SNHLY and CDR2 is FYNNEI. The V gene end was trimmed by 5 bases and the J gene end by 3 bases; junction bases not matched to a gene: 4. CDR3 sequence: CASSLDRGGYEQYF. DNA for the CDR3: TGTGCCAGCAGTCTGGACAGGGGGGGCTACGAGCAGTACTTC.

This clone appeared a single time. V is TRBV7-3 and J is TRBJ2-3; 12 bases are shared with TRBD2. V lost 3 bases and J lost 2; bases outside the gene matches: 9. Germline assignment: CDR1 SGHTA and CDR2 FQGTGA. The CDR3 runs to 18 residues. CDR3 sequence (DNA): TGTGCCAGCAGCTTGTCGTTTCGGACTAGCGGGACCACAGATACGCAGTATTTT. The encoded protein is CASSLSFRTSGTTDTQYF. The full variable domain, completed using reference TRBV7-3 and TRBJ2-3, is GAGVSQTPSNKVTEKGKYVELRCDPISGHTALYWYRQSLGQGPEFLIYFQGTGAADDSGLPNDRFFAVRPEGSVSTLKIQRTERGDSAVYLCASSLSFRTSGTTDTQYFGPGTRLTVL.

V and J are TRBV9 and TRBJ2-5; the match to TRBD1 covers 8 bases. Per the germline V gene, CDR1 is SGDLS and CDR2 is YYNGEE. CDR3 length: 15 residues. Trimming cost V 3 bases and J 7 bases; bases outside gene matches: 11. CDR3 DNA sequence: TGTGCCAGCAGCGAGGGACAGGCGGAAAGCGGGACCCAGTACTTC. As protein: CASSEGQAESGTQYF.

The chain combines TRBV6-6 with TRBJ2-2, with TRBD2 as a possible D gene (6 bases). Germline CDR1 and CDR2: MNHNY and SVGAGI (reference sequence). Trimming took 4 bases from V and 4 from J, leaving 13 bases between them. CDR3 length: 15 residues. The CDR3 loop reads CASSWTRGGTGELFF. CDR3 nucleotide sequence: TGTGCCAGCAGTTGGACAAGGGGAGGCACCGGGGAGCTGTTTTTT.

This clone was recorded once. This rearrangement joins TRBV10-1 to TRBJ2-7; TRBD2 might be the D (5 bases). The CDR3 runs to 13 residues. Germline loops: CDR1 WNHNN, CDR2 SYGVQD (reference sequence). V was shortened by 7 bases and J by 4 bases, with 14 bases between the two germline ends. CDR3 in amino acids: CASTRVEGYEQYF. CDR3 bases: TGCGCCAGCACCCGGGTCGAGGGTTACGAGCAGTACTTC.

This rearrangement joins TRBV28 to TRBJ1-5; D uncertain. In germline, CDR1 is MDHEN, CDR2 SYDVKM. The V end was cut by 7 bases, the J end by 0 bases, with 10 bases between. The CDR3 has 14 residues. CDR3 residues: CASMDGLSNQPQHF. The CDR3 nucleotides read TGTGCCAGCATGGACGGACTTAGCAATCAGCCCCAGCATTTT.

The chain employs TRBV18 and TRBJ1-2; 7 bases fit TRBD1. CDR1 and CDR2 from the germline V gene are KGHSH and LQKENI. The CDR3 totals 16 residues. V shed 1 base, J shed 3 bases, and the junction held 8 bases outside the gene matches. This CDR3 reads CASSPQEGAADYGYTF. The CDR3 DNA is TGTGCCAGCTCACCACAGGAGGGGGCGGCGGACTATGGCTACACCTTC.

The chain couples TRBV29-1 to TRBJ2-5; 8 nucleotides align to TRBD2. The J segment lost 1 base and the V segment lost 7 bases, leaving 5 bases of the junction unmatched. This CDR3 spans 13 amino acids. In germline, CDR1 is SQVTM, CDR2 ANQGSEA. The CDR3 DNA reads as TGCAGCGGGAGGACTAGCCCCCAAGAGACCCAGTACTTC. Translating gives CSGRTSPQETQYF.

The chain joins TRBV28 to TRBJ1-4; possibly TRBD1 for D (5 bases). The germline V gene encodes CDR1 MDHEN and CDR2 SYDVKM. The CDR3 is 17 amino acids. V lost 3 bases and J lost 2, with 16 bases in between. The CDR3 region is CASSLSQGGLTNEKLFF. The CDR3 region has the DNA TGTGCCAGCAGTTTGAGTCAGGGAGGTTTGACTAATGAAAAACTGTTTTTT.

The CDR3 loop reads CASSLHQGGGVGEQFF. For the CDR3, the DNA is TGTGCCAGCAGCTTACATCAAGGCGGGGGGGTAGGTGAGCAGTTCTTC. The chain is built from TRBV11-2 and TRBJ2-1; 9 bases fit TRBD2. The CDR3 has 16 residues. Trimming removed 2 bases from V and 9 bases from J; junction bases left unmatched: 11. Germline CDR1 reads SGHAT; CDR2 reads FQNNGV.

This chain uses TRBV6-6 with TRBJ1-5; 7 nucleotides line up with TRBD1. J was trimmed by 6 bases and V by 6 bases; bases with no gene match: 8. The CDR3 runs to 14 residues. The germline V gene encodes CDR1 MNHNY and CDR2 SVGAGI (reference sequence). This CDR3 reads CASRVGGLSQPQHF. In nucleotides, the CDR3 is TGTGCCAGCAGGGTAGGGGGCTTGAGTCAGCCCCAGCATTTT.

In DNA form, the CDR3 reads TGTGCCAGCAGCCAAGTGATCGGGCTAGCGGAGCCCTACGAGCAGTACTTC. Its protein is CASSQVIGLAEPYEQYF. The chain carries TRBV3-1 (or the pseudogene TRBV3-2) and TRBJ2-7, with TRBD2 matching 7 bases. The germline gives CDR1 LGHDT, CDR2 YNNKEL (reference sequence). This CDR3 has 17 residues. The J segment lost 2 bases and the V segment lost 1 base, leaving 11 bases of the junction unmatched.

This clone was counted only a few times. V gene TRBV5-4 combines with J gene TRBJ2-2, with 10 positions matching TRBD1. Germline CDR1 and CDR2: SGHNT and YYREEE (reference sequence). The CDR3 is made up of 15 amino acids. V shed 4 bases and J 5 bases; nucleotides not matched to a gene: 5. The CDR3: CASSPTGGRTGELFF. In DNA form, the CDR3 reads TGTGCCAGCAGCCCGACAGGGGGCAGGACCGGGGAGCTGTTTTTT.

In this sample, this clone turned up once. The chain has TRBV2 and TRBJ1-4; TRBD1 matches at 7 bases. Germline-derived CDR1 and CDR2 are SNHLY and FYNNEI. CDR3 length: 15 residues. V lost 8 bases, J lost 7 bases, and 13 bases stayed unmatched. The CDR3 region has the DNA TGTGCCAGCTGTCCTCGGGGACAGCAGGGTGAAAAACTGTTTTTT. Protein: CASCPRGQQGEKLFF.

The chain uses TRBV7-3 and TRBJ2-3; D is possibly TRBD2 (5 bases). V lost 0 bases and J 0 bases, leaving 7 bases between the germline ends. CDR3 length: 15 amino acids. Germline CDR1 reads SGHTA; CDR2 reads FQGTGA. For the CDR3, the DNA is TGTGCCAGCAGCTTAACGGGCGGGAGCACAGATACGCAGTATTTT. Its translation: CASSLTGGSTDTQYF.

This clone was picked up one time. The CDR3 region has the DNA TGTGCCAGCAGCGTGGGGCAAAGCTCCTATAATTCACCCCTCCACTTT. It specifies CASSVGQSSYNSPLHF. The chain links TRBV7-8 to TRBJ1-6; the D gene is possibly TRBD1 (5 bases). Germline loops: CDR1 SGHVS, CDR2 FQNEAQ. This CDR3 has 16 residues. With 5 bases removed from V and 0 bases from J, the gap between germline ends came to 11 bases.

This chain links TRBV2 with TRBJ2-1, with 10 bases identical to TRBD1. J was trimmed by 7 bases and V by 2 bases; bases with no gene match: 8. The CDR3 extends over 16 amino acids. Germline CDR1 and CDR2: SNHLY and FYNNEI. The CDR3 nucleotides read TGTGCCAGCAGTGAACGGGGACAGGGGACTTATAATGAGCAGTTCTTC. Translated: CASSERGQGTYNEQFF. Full variable domain (missing parts from reference TRBV2 and TRBJ2-1): EPEVTQTPSHQVTQMGQEVILRCVPISNHLYFYWYRQILGQKVEFLVSFYNNEISEKSEIFDDQFSVERPDGSNFTLKIRSTKLEDSAMYFCASSERGQGTYNEQFFGPGTRLTVL.

The chain combines TRBV5-4 with TRBJ2-2; TRBD1 is a possible D gene (5 bases). The V end lost 3 bases, the J end lost 0 bases, and 9 bases lay between the germline ends. From germline, CDR1 is SGHNT and CDR2 YYREEE (reference sequence). This CDR3 contains 15 residues. CDR3 loop: CASSSMTANTGELFF. The CDR3 coding sequence is TGTGCCAGCAGCTCAATGACAGCGAACACCGGGGAGCTGTTTTTT.

In this sample, this clone turned up a few times. The V gene is TRBV13, the J gene TRBJ2-2; TRBD1 matches at 7 bases. CDR1 and CDR2 from the germline V gene are PRHDT and FYEKMQ (reference sequence). This CDR3 contains 12 residues. V gave up 5 bases and J gave up 11 bases; unmatched junction bases: 5. The CDR3 sequence: CASSPNRGELFF. The CDR3 DNA reads as TGTGCCAGCAGCCCAAACAGGGGCGAGCTGTTTTTT.

This chain connects TRBV6-1 to TRBJ1-2; the D gene is possibly TRBD1 (5 bases). Trimming stripped 1 base from V and 8 bases from J, with 11 bases between. Germline V gene sequence: CDR1 MNHNS, CDR2 SASEGT. The CDR3 sequence is 13 residues long. CDR3 residues: CASSEVGGEGYTF. DNA of the CDR3: TGTGCCAGCAGTGAAGTGGGGGGTGAGGGCTACACCTTC.

V and J are TRBV11-2 and TRBJ1-2, with D uncertain. V gave up 0 bases and J gave up 7 bases, with 9 bases separating them. The CDR3 has 13 amino acids. Germline-derived CDR1 and CDR2 are SGHAT and FQNNGV. The CDR3 DNA reads TGTGCCAGCAGCTTAGATAGGGAGTCTGGCTACACCTTC. Its protein is CASSLDRESGYTF.

The chain combines TRBV5-6 with TRBJ2-2; 7 bases line up with TRBD1. The CDR3 consists of 17 residues. V lost 0 bases, J lost 0 bases, and 5 bases stayed unmatched. Germline V lookup: CDR1 SGHDT, CDR2 YYEEEE. The CDR3 nucleotides read TGTGCCAGCAGCTTGGGCCCCGGGACAGCGAACACCGGGGAGCTGTTTTTT. Encoded protein: CASSLGPGTANTGELFF.

J is TRBJ1-2 and V is TRBV7-9; TRBD1 matches at 7 bases. This CDR3 comprises 14 residues. The germline V gene encodes CDR1 SEHNR and CDR2 FQNEAQ (reference sequence). V trimming: 4 bases; J trimming: 7 bases; junction bases outside the gene matches: 9. CDR3 coding DNA: TGTGCCAGCAGCTCGACAGGGCGGGACTCTGGCTACACCTTC. Translation: CASSSTGRDSGYTF.